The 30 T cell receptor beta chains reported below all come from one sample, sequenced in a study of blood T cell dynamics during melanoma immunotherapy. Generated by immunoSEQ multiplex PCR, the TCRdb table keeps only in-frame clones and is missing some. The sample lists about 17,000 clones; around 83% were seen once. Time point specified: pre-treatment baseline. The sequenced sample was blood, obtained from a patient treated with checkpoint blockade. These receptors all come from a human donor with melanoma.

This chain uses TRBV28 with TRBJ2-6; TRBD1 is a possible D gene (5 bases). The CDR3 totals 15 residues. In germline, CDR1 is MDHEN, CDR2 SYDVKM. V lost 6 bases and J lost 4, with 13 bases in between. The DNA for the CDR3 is TGTGCCAGCAGAGTCCAGGGTGCCGGGGCCAACGTCCTGACTTTC. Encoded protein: CASRVQGAGANVLTF. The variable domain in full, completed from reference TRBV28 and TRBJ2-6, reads DVKVTQSSRYLVKRTGEKVFLECVQDMDHENMFWYRQDPGLGLRLIYFSYDVKMKEKGDIPEGYSVSREKKERFSLILESASTNQTSMYLCASRVQGAGANVLTFGAGSRLTVL.

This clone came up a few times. CDR3 nucleotides: TGTGCCAGCAGCCCGGGATCTAATGAAAAACTGTTTTTT. As protein: CASSPGSNEKLFF. The chain recombines TRBV5-5 with TRBJ1-4; D gene uncertain. V was cut by 4 bases and J by 3 bases, with 7 bases left in between. The length of the CDR3 is 13 residues. Germline V CDR1 and CDR2: SGHKS, YYEKEE (reference sequence).

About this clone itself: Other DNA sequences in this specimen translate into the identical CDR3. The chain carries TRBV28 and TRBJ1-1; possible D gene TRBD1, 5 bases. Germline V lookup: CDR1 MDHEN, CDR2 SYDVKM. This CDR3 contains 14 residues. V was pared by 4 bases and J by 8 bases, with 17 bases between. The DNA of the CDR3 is TGTGCCAGCAGTTCGGGTCGCGGCCGGGGGGAAGCTTTCTTT. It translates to CASSSGRGRGEAFF.

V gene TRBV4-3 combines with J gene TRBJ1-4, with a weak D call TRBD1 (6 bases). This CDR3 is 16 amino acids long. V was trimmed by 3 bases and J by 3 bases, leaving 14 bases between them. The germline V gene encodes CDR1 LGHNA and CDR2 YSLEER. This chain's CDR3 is CASSQGHSQSNEKLFF. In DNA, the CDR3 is TGCGCCAGCAGCCAGGGACACTCGCAATCTAATGAAAAACTGTTTTTT.

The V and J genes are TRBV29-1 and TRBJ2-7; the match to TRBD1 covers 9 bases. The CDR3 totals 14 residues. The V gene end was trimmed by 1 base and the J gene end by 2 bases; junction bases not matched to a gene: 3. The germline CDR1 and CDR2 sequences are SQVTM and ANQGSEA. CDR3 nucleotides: TGCAGCGTTGAAGCGGGACAGGGAGCCTACGAGCAGTACTTC. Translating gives CSVEAGQGAYEQYF.

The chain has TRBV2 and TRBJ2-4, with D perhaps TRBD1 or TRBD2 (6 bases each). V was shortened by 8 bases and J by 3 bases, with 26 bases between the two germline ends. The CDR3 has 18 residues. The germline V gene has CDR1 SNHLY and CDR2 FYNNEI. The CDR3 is CASGTFSTWTDSKNIQYF. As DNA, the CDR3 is TGTGCCAGCGGGACTTTTTCTACCTGGACAGATAGCAAAAACATTCAGTACTTC.

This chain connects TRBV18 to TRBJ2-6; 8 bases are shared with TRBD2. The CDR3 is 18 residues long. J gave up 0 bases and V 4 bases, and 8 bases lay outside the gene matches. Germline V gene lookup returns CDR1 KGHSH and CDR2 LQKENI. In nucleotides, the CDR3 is TGTGCCAGCTCACGCCCCGGGAGGGAAATCTCTGGGGCCAACGTCCTGACTTTC. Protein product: CASSRPGREISGANVLTF.

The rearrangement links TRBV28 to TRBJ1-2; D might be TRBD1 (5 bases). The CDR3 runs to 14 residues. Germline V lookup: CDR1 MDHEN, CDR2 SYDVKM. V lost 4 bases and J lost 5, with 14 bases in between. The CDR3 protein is CASSSPGAGYGYTF. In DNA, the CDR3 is TGTGCCAGCAGTTCCCCCGGGGCTGGGTATGGCTACACCTTC.

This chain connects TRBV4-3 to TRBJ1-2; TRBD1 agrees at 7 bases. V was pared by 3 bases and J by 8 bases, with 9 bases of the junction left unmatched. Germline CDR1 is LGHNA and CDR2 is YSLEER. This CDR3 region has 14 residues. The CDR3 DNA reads TGCGCCAGCAGCCAGATCGAGGGGGGACAGGGCTACACCTTC. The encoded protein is CASSQIEGGQGYTF.

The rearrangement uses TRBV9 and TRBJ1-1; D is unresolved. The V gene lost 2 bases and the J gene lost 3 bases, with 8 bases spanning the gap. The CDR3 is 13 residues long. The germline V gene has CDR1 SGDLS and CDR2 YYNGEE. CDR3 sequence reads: CASSVGGHTEAFF. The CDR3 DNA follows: TGTGCCAGCAGCGTGGGCGGTCACACTGAAGCTTTCTTT.

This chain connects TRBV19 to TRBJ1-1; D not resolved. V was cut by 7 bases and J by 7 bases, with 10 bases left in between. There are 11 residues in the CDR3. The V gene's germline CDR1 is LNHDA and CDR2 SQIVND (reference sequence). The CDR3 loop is CASKVEREAFF. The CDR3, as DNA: TGTGCCAGTAAGGTGGAGCGTGAAGCTTTCTTT. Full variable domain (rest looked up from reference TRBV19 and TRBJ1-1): DGGITQSPKYLFRKEGQNVTLSCEQNLNHDAMYWYRQDPGQGLRLIYYSQIVNDFQKGDIAEGYSVSREKKESFPLTVTSAQKNPTAFYLCASKVEREAFFGQGTRLTVV.

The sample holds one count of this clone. The CDR3 DNA reads TGTGCCAGCAGTGGCCGAAACAATGAGCAGTTCTTC. Its translation: CASSGRNNEQFF. This chain connects TRBV11-3 to TRBJ2-1; D unclear. This CDR3 is built from 12 residues. Per the germline V gene, CDR1 is SGHNT and CDR2 is YENEEA. The germline V and J ends were trimmed by 6 bases and 5 bases, with 8 bases remaining between them.

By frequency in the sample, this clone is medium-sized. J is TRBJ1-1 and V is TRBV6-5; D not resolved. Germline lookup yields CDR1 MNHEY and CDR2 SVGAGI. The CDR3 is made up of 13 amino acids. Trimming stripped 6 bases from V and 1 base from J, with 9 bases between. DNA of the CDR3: TGTGCCAGCAGCGGACGGAGGAACACTGAAGCTTTCTTT. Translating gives CASSGRRNTEAFF.

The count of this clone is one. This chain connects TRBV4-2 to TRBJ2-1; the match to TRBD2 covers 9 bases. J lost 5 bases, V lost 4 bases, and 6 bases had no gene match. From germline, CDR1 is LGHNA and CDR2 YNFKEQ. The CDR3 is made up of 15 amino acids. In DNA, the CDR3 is TGTGCCAGCAGCCGAGAGACTAGCGGAGACAATGAGCAGTTCTTC. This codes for CASSRETSGDNEQFF.

The CDR3 protein is CASSRSLAGATRAGELFF. CDR3 nucleotide sequence: TGTGCCAGCAGCCGGTCCCTAGCGGGAGCAACGCGGGCCGGGGAGCTGTTTTTT. The gene calls are TRBV7-2 and TRBJ2-2; TRBD2 aligns across 10 bases. The V segment lost 5 bases and the J segment 6 bases; nucleotides outside the gene matches: 15. CDR1 and CDR2 from the germline V gene are SGHTA and FQGNSA. The CDR3 contains 18 residues.

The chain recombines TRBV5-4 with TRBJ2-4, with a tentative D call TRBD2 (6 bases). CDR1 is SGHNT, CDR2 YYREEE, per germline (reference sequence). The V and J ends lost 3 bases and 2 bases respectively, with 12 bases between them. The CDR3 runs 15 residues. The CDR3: CASSSGGITKNIQYF. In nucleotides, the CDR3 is TGTGCCAGCAGCTCCGGAGGGATAACCAAAAACATTCAGTACTTC.

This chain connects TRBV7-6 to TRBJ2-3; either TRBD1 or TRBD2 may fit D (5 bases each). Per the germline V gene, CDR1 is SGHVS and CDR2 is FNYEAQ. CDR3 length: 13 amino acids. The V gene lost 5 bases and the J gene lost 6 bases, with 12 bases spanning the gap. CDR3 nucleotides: TGTGCCAGCAGCACTCGGGACCGGGATACGCAGTATTTT. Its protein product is CASSTRDRDTQYF.

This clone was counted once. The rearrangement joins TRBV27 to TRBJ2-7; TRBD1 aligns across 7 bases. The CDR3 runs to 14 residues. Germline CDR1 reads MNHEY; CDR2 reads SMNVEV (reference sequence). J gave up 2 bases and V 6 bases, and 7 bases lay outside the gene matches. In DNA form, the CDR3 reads TGTGCCAGCAGAACCGGGACAGTTACCTACGAGCAGTACTTC. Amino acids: CASRTGTVTYEQYF.

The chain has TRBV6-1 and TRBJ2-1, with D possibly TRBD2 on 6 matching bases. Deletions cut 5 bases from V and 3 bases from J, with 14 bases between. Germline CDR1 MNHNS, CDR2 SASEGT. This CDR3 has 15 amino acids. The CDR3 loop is CASSPQGGGYNEQFF. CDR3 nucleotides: TGTGCCAGCAGTCCGCAGGGAGGAGGCTACAATGAGCAGTTCTTC.

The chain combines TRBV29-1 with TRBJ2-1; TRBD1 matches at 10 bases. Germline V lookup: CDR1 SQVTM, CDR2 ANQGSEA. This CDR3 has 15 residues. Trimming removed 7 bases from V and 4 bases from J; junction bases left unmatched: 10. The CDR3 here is CSAERRDRGYNEQFF. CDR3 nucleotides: TGCAGCGCCGAACGCCGGGACAGGGGATACAATGAGCAGTTCTTC.

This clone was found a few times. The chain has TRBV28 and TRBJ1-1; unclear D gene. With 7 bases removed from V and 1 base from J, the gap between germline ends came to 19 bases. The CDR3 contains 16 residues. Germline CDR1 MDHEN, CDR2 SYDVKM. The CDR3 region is CASNLPVVARNTEAFF. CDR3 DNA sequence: TGTGCCAGCAACCTCCCGGTGGTGGCGAGGAACACTGAAGCTTTCTTT. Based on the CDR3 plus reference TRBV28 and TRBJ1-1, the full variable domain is DVKVTQSSRYLVKRTGEKVFLECVQDMDHENMFWYRQDPGLGLRLIYFSYDVKMKEKGDIPEGYSVSREKKERFSLILESASTNQTSMYLCASNLPVVARNTEAFFGQGTRLTVV.

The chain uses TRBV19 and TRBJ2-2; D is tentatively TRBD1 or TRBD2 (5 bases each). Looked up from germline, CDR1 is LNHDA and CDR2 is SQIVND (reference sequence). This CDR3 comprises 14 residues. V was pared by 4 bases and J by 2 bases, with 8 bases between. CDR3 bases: TGTGCCAGTAGTACGGGACGAAACACCGGGGAGCTGTTTTTT. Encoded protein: CASSTGRNTGELFF.

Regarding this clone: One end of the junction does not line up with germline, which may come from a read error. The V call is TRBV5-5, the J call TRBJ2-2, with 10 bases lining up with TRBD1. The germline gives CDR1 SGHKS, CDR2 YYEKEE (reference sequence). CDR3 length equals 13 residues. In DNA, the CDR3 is TGTGGCAGCGGGACAGGGGTCACCGGGGAGCTGTTTTTT. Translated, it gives CGSGTGVTGELFF.

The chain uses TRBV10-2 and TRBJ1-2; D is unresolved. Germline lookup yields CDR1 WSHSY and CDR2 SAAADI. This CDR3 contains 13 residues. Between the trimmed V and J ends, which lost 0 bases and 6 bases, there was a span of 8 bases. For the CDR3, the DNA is TGCGCCAGCAGTGAGTCGCTGGGCCATGGCTACACCTTC. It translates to CASSESLGHGYTF.

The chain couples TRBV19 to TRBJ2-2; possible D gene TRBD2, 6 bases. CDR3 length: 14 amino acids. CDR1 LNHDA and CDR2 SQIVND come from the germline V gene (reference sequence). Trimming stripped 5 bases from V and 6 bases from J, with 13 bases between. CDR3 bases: TGTGCCAGTAGTTTCGTGGCGGGGTCCGGGGAGCTGTTTTTT. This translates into CASSFVAGSGELFF.

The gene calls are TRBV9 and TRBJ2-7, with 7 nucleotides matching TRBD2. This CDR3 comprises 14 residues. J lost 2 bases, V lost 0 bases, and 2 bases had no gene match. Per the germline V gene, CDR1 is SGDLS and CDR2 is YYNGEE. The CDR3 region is CASSVGLATYEQYF. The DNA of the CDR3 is TGTGCCAGCAGCGTAGGACTAGCCACCTACGAGCAGTACTTC.

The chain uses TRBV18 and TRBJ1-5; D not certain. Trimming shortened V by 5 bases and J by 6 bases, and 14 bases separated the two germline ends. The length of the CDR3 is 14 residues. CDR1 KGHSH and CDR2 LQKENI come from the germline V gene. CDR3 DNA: TGTGCCAGCTCAGTAGCGTACGAGGGTCAGCCCCAGCATTTT. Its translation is CASSVAYEGQPQHF.

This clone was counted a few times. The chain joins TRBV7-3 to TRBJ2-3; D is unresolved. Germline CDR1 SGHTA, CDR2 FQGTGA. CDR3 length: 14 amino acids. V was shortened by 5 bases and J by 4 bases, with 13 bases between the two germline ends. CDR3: CASSLTNGPDTQYF. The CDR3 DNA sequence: TGTGCCAGCAGCCTCACCAATGGTCCAGATACGCAGTATTTT.

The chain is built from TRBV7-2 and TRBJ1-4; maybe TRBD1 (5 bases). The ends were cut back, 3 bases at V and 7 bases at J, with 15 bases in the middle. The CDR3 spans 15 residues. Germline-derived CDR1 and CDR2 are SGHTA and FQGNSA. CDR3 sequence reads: CASSFGGAGGEKLFF. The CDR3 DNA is TGTGCCAGCAGCTTCGGGGGAGCGGGGGGTGAAAAACTGTTTTTT.

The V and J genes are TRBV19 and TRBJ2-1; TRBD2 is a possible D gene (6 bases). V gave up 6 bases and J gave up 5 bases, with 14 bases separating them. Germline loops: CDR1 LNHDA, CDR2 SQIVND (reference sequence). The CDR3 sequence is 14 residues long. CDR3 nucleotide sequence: TGTGCCAGTAGCCTCCTCGGGAGCCACAATGAGCAGTTCTTC. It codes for CASSLLGSHNEQFF.